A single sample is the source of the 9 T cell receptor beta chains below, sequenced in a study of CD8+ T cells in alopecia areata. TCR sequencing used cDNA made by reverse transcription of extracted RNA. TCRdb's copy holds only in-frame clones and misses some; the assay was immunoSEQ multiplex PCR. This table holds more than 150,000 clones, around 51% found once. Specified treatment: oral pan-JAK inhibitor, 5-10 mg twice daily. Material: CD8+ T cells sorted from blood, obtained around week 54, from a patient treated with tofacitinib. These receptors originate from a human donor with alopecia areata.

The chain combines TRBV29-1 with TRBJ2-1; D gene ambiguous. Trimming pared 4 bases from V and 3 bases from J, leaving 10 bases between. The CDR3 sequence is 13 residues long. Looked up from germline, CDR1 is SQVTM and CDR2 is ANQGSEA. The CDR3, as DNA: TGCAGCGTTGTCGCGACACTCTACAATGAGCAGTTCTTC. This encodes CSVVATLYNEQFF.

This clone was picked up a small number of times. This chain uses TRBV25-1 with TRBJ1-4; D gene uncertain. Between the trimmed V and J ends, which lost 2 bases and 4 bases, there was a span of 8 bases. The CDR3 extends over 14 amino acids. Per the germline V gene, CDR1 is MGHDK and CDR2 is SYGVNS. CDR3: CASSEHSINEKLFF. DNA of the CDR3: TGTGCCAGCAGTGAACATAGTATTAATGAAAAACTGTTTTTT.

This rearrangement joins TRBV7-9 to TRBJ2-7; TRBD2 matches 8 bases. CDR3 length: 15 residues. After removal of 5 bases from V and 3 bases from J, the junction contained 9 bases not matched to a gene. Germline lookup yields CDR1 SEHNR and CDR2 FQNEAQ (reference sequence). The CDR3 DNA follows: TGTGCCAGCAGCGTTAAGGGACTAGGGGGCTACGAGCAGTACTTC. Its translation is CASSVKGLGGYEQYF.

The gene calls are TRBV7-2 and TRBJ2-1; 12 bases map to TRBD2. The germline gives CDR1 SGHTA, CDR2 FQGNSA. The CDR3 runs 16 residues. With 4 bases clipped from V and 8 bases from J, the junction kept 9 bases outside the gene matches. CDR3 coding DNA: TGTGCCAGCAGCTACCCCCCGTCTAGCGGGAGGGATGAGCAGTTCTTC. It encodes CASSYPPSSGRDEQFF.

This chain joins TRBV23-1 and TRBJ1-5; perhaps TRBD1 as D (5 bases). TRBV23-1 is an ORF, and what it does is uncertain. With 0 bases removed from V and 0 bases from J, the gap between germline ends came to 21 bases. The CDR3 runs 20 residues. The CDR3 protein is CASSQSVIGHGPYSNQPQHF. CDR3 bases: TGCGCCAGCAGTCAATCGGTAATCGGACACGGCCCCTATAGCAATCAGCCCCAGCATTTT.

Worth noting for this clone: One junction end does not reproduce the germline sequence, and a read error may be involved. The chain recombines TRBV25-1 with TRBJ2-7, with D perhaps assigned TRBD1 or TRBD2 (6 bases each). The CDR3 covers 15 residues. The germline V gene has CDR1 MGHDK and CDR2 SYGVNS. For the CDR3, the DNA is TGTGCCGGCAGGGGAGGACAGCTGTTGTGGCACGAGCAGTACTTC. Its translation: CAGRGGQLLWHEQYF.

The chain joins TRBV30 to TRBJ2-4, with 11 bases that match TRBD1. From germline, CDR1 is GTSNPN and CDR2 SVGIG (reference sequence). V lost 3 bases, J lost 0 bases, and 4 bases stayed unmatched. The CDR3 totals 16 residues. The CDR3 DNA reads TGTGCCTGGAGAGGGACAGGGGGACTAGCCAAAAACATTCAGTACTTC. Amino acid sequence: CAWRGTGGLAKNIQYF.

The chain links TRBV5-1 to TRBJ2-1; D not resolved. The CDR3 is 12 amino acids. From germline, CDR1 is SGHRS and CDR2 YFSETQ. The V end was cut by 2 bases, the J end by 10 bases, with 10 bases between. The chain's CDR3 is CASSFTIGEQFF. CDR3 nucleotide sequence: TGCGCCAGCAGCTTTACGATCGGGGAGCAGTTCTTC. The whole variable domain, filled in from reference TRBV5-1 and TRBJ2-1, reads KAGVTQTPRYLIKTRGQQVTLSCSPISGHRSVSWYQQTPGQGLQFLFEYFSETQRNKGNFPGRFSGRQFSNSRSEMNVSTLELGDSALYLCASSFTIGEQFFGPGTRLTVL.

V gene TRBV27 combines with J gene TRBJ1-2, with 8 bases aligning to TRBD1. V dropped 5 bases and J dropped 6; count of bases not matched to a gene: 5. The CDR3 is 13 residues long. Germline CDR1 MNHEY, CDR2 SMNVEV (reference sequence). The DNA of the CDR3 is TGTGCCAGCAGTGAAGACAGGGGAGATGGCTACACCTTC. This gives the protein CASSEDRGDGYTF.